This T cell receptor (beta chain) was sequenced for a study of Tregs in tolerant kidney transplant recipients. The wider study: A roughly three-day belatacept mixed lymphocyte reaction, sometimes plus 5-day graft donor restimulation, preceded CD4+CD25+CD127- sorting. Antibodies separated recipient from donor cells. General study points: Expanding Tregs on activated donor B cells appeared to best identify donor-specific TCRbeta clones. Biological reproducibility was not directly addressed in this study.

As regards this clone: Its antigen remains unidentified.

Trimming cost V 6 bases and J 2 bases, with 10 bases left between them. Germline V gene sequence: CDR1 MNHEY, CDR2 SVGAGI. The CDR3 covers 13 residues. Data came from immunoSEQ multiplex PCR; TCRdb stores just in-frame clones and leaves some out. Among more than 30,000 clones listed, under 90% were seen once. The sequence derives from a human donor in good health. V gene TRBV6-5 combines with J gene TRBJ1-1; no reliable D call. Sequenced material: Tregs from blood cultured with allogeneic cells. The CDR3 DNA sequence: TGTGCCAGCAGCCCTACAGTTAACACTGAAGCTTTCTTT. It codes for CASSPTVNTEAFF.